Sequencing of this T cell receptor beta chain was carried out in a study of blood T cell repertoires in COVID-19. This clone has only one observation. V trimming: 7 bases; J trimming: 4 bases; junction bases outside the gene matches: 12. Germline CDR1 and CDR2: SNHLY and FYNNEI. The CDR3 sequence is 15 residues long. Sequenced by immunoSEQ multiplex PCR; TCRdb stores in-frame clones only, minus some. Counted here are 430,000 or so clones, roughly 90% occurring once; the ten biggest clones make up approximately 1.8%. The source of this sequence is a woman aged 40 to 55 who had recovered from COVID-19. The V and J genes are TRBV2 and TRBJ2-5; TRBD2 matches at 7 bases. The sequenced sample was PBMCs or T cells enriched from blood (not recorded which). The DNA for the CDR3 is TGTGCCAGCAACCCGGGGAGGGATGGTATAGAGACCCAGTACTTC. Translating gives CASNPGRDGIETQYF.